The 18 T cell receptor beta chains below come from one sample, sequenced in a study of vaccination effects on CD4 cells after COVID-19 (dated by TCRdb to between 2020 and 2023). The library was generated by the immunoSEQ multiplex PCR assay. TCRdb stores this immuneACCESS table with in-frame sequences only. Part of the clones is absent; in the studies checked, under half of the shortfall reflects unresolved V genes, and no reason is known for the rest. Across this sample there are about 73,000 clones, with roughly 74% seen only once. Around 3% of the sample is in the top ten clones. In the ViraFEST assay, PBMC were stimulated with viral peptide pools, and antigen-specific CD4+ T cell clonotypes were then identified by expansion using TCR sequencing. After around eleven days of culture, CD4+ T cells were isolated with the EasySep CD4+ T cell isolation kit. Healthy vaccine recipients had no prior SARS-CoV-2 infection, confirmed by negative nucleocapsid antibodies before and after vaccination.

Antigens of these TCRs are unknown. The specimen comprised CD4+ T cells from PBMCs cultured with HCoV-NL63 spike peptides, sampled before COVID-19 vaccination. The cell subset or site label for this specimen denotes: HCoV-NL63 spike overlapping peptide pool stimulation. The receptor source for this set is a human donor who received a COVID-19 vaccine.

This sequence joins TRBV19 and TRBJ2-3, with 10 bases identical to TRBD1. Germline CDR1 LNHDA, CDR2 SQIVND (reference sequence). J was trimmed by 3 bases and V by 9 bases; bases with no gene match: 3. This CDR3 has 13 residues. This chain's CDR3 is CARDRGRTDTQYF. The CDR3 DNA follows: TGTGCCAGGGACAGGGGGAGAACAGATACGCAGTATTTT.

This clone has a handful of counts. V is TRBV5-5 and J is TRBJ1-5; 10 positions agree with TRBD1. The CDR3 sequence is 14 residues long. CDR1 is SGHKS, CDR2 YYEKEE, per germline (reference sequence). The V gene end was trimmed by 4 bases and the J gene end by 4 bases; junction bases not matched to a gene: 2. In nucleotides, the CDR3 is TGTGCCAGCAGCAAGGACAGGGGGAATCAGCCCCAGCATTTT. Translation gives CASSKDRGNQPQHF.

V gene TRBV5-6 combines with J gene TRBJ2-7, with 7 bases that match TRBD1. Germline CDR1 and CDR2: SGHDT and YYEEEE. The J segment lost 0 bases and the V segment lost 3 bases, leaving 6 bases of the junction unmatched. The CDR3 runs 15 residues. The CDR3 DNA sequence: TGTGCCAGCAGCTCGCTTGGGGACAGCTCCTACGAGCAGTACGTC. It codes for CASSSLGDSSYEQYV.

The CDR3 nucleotides are TGTGCCAGCAGCCTAACTCAATCTTTCACAGATACGCAGTATTTT. It yields the protein CASSLTQSFTDTQYF. The genes are TRBV7-2 and TRBJ2-3; D is ambiguous. The CDR3 totals 15 residues. CDR1 is SGHTA, CDR2 FQGNSA, per germline. Deletions cut 5 bases from V and 2 bases from J, with 14 bases between.

This clone has more than one count but fewer than ten. The gene calls are TRBV6-2 or TRBV6-3 and TRBJ1-5; 8 nucleotides agree with TRBD1. Germline V gives CDR1 MNHEY, CDR2 SVGEGT. The CDR3 has 15 amino acids. The junction had 10 bases not matched to a gene; V was cut back by 6 bases and J by 6 bases. The CDR3 sequence: CASSRGTGTTQPQHF. The CDR3 DNA reads TGTGCCAGCAGCAGGGGGACAGGCACAACTCAGCCCCAGCATTTT.

The rearrangement joins TRBV7-9 to TRBJ1-2, with D maybe TRBD1 (6 bases). With 5 bases removed from V and 4 bases from J, the gap between germline ends came to 20 bases. Germline CDR1 and CDR2: SEHNR and FQNEAQ (reference sequence). This CDR3 is built from 16 residues. The CDR3 DNA is TGTGCCAGCAGCCCGGGGGGCGCCGCTCAGTTCTATGGCTACACCTTC. As protein: CASSPGGAAQFYGYTF.

The rearrangement links TRBV5-1 to TRBJ2-1, with D perhaps matching TRBD2 (6 bases). V was cut by 3 bases and J by 8 bases, with 15 bases left in between. CDR1 is SGHRS and CDR2 is YFSETQ in the germline V gene. This CDR3 region has 14 residues. The CDR3: CASSSRYSGHEQFF. CDR3 sequence (DNA): TGCGCCAGCAGCTCCCGGTATAGCGGCCATGAGCAGTTCTTC. Looking up the rest from reference TRBV5-1 and TRBJ2-1 gives the full variable domain: KAGVTQTPRYLIKTRGQQVTLSCSPISGHRSVSWYQQTPGQGLQFLFEYFSETQRNKGNFPGRFSGRQFSNSRSEMNVSTLELGDSALYLCASSSRYSGHEQFFGPGTRLTVL.

V usage is TRBV6-4 and J usage is TRBJ1-1; tentatively, D is TRBD1 (5 bases). The CDR3 covers 14 residues. V was shortened by 4 bases and J by 7 bases, with 16 bases between the two germline ends. Looked up from germline, CDR1 is MRHNA and CDR2 is SNTAGT. The CDR3 sequence: CASSAADGGVEAFF. CDR3 coding DNA: TGTGCCAGCAGTGCCGCTGACGGAGGGGTTGAAGCTTTCTTT.

V is TRBV10-2 and J is TRBJ2-1, with 12 bases aligning to TRBD2. Germline trimming cut 6 bases from V and 6 bases from J; bases unmatched to any gene: 9. Germline V gene lookup returns CDR1 WSHSY and CDR2 SAAADI. The CDR3 is 16 amino acids. In DNA, the CDR3 is TGCGCCAGCAGGGATGCTAGCGGGGGGGTTGGCAATGAGCAGTTCTTC. Protein product: CASRDASGGVGNEQFF.

The rearrangement links TRBV19 to TRBJ1-1; 7 positions match TRBD1. The trim removed 3 bases at V and 0 bases at J, leaving 10 bases unmatched. CDR1 LNHDA and CDR2 SQIVND come from the germline V gene (reference sequence). This CDR3 comprises 17 residues. The CDR3 sequence: CASSILSGQQMNTEAFF. CDR3 coding DNA: TGTGCCAGTAGTATTCTTTCGGGACAGCAGATGAACACTGAAGCTTTCTTT.

The chain is built from TRBV21-1 and TRBJ1-3. TRBV21-1 is listed as a pseudogene. This CDR3 spans 16 amino acids. CDR3 sequence (DNA): TGTGCCAGCAGCAAAGCTAGATTACTCTCTGGAAACACCATATATTTT. It is translated as CASSKARLLSGNTIYF.

The gene calls are TRBV24-1 and TRBJ2-1; 12 nucleotides align to TRBD2. In germline, CDR1 is KGHDR, CDR2 SFDVKD. The CDR3 extends over 16 amino acids. After removal of 3 bases from V and 4 bases from J, the junction contained 3 bases not matched to a gene. The CDR3 nucleotides are TGTGCCACCAGTGATCCACTAGCGGGGGGTTACAATGAGCAGTTCTTC. Amino acid sequence: CATSDPLAGGYNEQFF.

This clone was detected once. The chain carries TRBV11-1 and TRBJ2-2; 10 bases are shared with TRBD2. The CDR3 is 15 residues long. CDR1 SGHAT and CDR2 FQDESV come from the germline V gene (reference sequence). The V gene end was trimmed by 1 base and the J gene end by 4 bases; junction bases not matched to a gene: 0. CDR3 in amino acids: CASSLVAGGTGELFF. The CDR3 DNA follows: TGTGCCAGCAGCTTAGTAGCGGGGGGCACCGGGGAGCTGTTTTTT. Supplemented by reference TRBV11-1 and TRBJ2-2, the full variable domain reads EAEVAQSPRYKITEKSQAVAFWCDPISGHATLYWYRQILGQGPELLVQFQDESVVDDSQLPKDRFSAERLKGVDSTLKIQPAELGDSAMYLCASSLVAGGTGELFFGEGSRLTVL.

The rearrangement links TRBV3-1 (or the pseudogene TRBV3-2) to TRBJ2-4; D may be TRBD1 or TRBD2 (5 bases each). V lost 4 bases, J lost 0 bases, and 19 bases lay in between. The CDR3 covers 18 residues. Germline V lookup: CDR1 LGHDT, CDR2 YNNKEL (reference sequence). The CDR3 DNA reads TGTGCCAGCAGCCTATCGAGGGGATCGAATCTAGCCAAAAACATTCAGTACTTC. Translating it yields CASSLSRGSNLAKNIQYF.

The V and J genes are TRBV12-3 or TRBV12-4 and TRBJ1-1, with unresolved D. This CDR3 region has 13 residues. V shed 3 bases and J shed 0 bases, with 5 bases lying between them. CDR3 sequence (DNA): TGTGCCAGCAGTTTTTTGGTGAACACTGAAGCTTTCTTT. Its protein is CASSFLVNTEAFF.

This chain joins TRBV28 and TRBJ1-2; 7 nucleotides align to TRBD1. Per the germline V gene, CDR1 is MDHEN and CDR2 is SYDVKM. J lost 4 bases, V lost 8 bases, and 10 bases had no gene match. This CDR3 is 14 amino acids long. CDR3 in DNA: TGTGCCAGCCTAGACAGGGAGGTTGGCTATGGCTACACCTTC. Protein: CASLDREVGYGYTF.

The rearrangement uses TRBV6-5 and TRBJ1-2; D uncertain. CDR1 and CDR2 from the germline V gene are MNHEY and SVGAGI. V lost 2 bases, J lost 0 bases, and 10 bases lay in between. This CDR3 is built from 15 residues. The CDR3 region has the DNA TGTGCCAGCAGTTACGGACCGGTAGCTAACTATGGCTACACCTTC. This encodes CASSYGPVANYGYTF.

The chain recombines TRBV4-1 with TRBJ2-7, with TRBD1 identical over 8 bases. Germline V CDR1 and CDR2: MGHRA, YSYEKL. V gave up 3 bases and J gave up 4 bases; unmatched junction bases: 11. The CDR3 extends over 16 amino acids. The CDR3 nucleotides are TGCGCCAGCAGCCACTTGATGGGACAGGAGCCTTACGAGCAGTACGTC. It translates to CASSHLMGQEPYEQYV.